This record covers a single T cell receptor (beta chain). Using its own MiXCR run on the RT-PCR reads, TCRdb lists one record per CDR3 protein. The sample lists hundreds of thousands of distinct CDR3 sequences; over 25% were seen once. Trimming removed 1 base from V and 4 bases from J, with 8 bases in between. CDR1 is SGHDT, CDR2 YYEEEE, per germline. CDR3 length equals 14 residues. This record belongs to a study of response to subunit inactivated influenza vaccine. The chain has TRBV5-6 and TRBJ1-4, with a weak D call TRBD1 (5 bases). The specimen comprised CD4+ T cells sorted from PBMCs, sampled approximately 5 days after vaccination. The clonotype was recovered from a man aged 45-60 years who received an inactivated influenza vaccine. CDR3: CASSLRGNNEKLFF. CDR3 DNA sequence: TGTGCCAGCAGCTTGCGGGGGAATAATGAAAAACTGTTTTTT.